This section outlines one T cell receptor beta chain sequence together with its context. Its antigen remains unknown. In germline, CDR1 is SGHNT, CDR2 YYREEE (reference sequence). V shed 4 bases and J shed 6 bases, with 13 bases lying between them. There are 13 residues in the CDR3. The investigators amplified TCR beta CDR3 regions from RNA transcripts. The study used the HTBI primer set for a first-round RT-PCR of the TCR CDR3. TCRdb passed the multiplex PCR reads through MiXCR, listing each CDR3 protein once. The table has around 450,000 distinct CDR3 sequences, about 15% seen once; the top ten hold around 7.3%. This entry comes from a study of T cells in Graves' hyperthyroidism and ophthalmopathy. Whole-study context: The initial diagnosis was the point when peripheral blood was collected, ahead of any treatment.

Broader study findings: Most thyroid clonotypes expanded above 0.001 were also detected in blood.

The chain carries TRBV5-4 and TRBJ1-2; D is undetermined. This TCR derives from a woman between 18 and 29 years old with Graves' hyperthyroidism. The material sequenced was blood. The CDR3 loop is CASSTPVDHGYTF. Written as DNA, the CDR3 is TGTGCCAGCAGCACCCCCGTTGACCATGGCTACACCTTC.